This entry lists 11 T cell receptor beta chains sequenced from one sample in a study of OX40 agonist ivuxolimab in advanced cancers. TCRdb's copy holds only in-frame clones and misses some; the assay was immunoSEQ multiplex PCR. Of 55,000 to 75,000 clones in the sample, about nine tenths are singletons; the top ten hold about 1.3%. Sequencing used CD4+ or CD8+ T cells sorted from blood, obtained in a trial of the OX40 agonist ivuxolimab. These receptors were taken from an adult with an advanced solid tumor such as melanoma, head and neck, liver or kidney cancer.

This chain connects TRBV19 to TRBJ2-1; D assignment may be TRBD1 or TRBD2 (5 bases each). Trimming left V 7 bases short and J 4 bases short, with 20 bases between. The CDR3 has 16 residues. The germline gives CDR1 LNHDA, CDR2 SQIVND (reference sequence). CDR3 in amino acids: CASNGPGPKTYNEQFF. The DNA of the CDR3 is TGTGCCAGTAACGGACCGGGACCGAAGACTTACAATGAGCAGTTCTTC.

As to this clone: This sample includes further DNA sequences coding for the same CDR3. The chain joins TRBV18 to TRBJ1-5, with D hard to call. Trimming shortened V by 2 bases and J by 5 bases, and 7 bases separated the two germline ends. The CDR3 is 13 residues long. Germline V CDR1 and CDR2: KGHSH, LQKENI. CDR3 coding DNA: TGTGCCAGCTCACCAGGACGGGATCAGCCCCAGCATTTT. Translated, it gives CASSPGRDQPQHF.

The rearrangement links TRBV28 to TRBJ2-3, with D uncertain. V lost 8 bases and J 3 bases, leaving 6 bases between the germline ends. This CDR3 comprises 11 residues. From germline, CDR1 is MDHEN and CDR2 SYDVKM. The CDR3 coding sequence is TGTGCCAGCTCCCGGACAGATACGCAGTATTTT. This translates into CASSRTDTQYF.

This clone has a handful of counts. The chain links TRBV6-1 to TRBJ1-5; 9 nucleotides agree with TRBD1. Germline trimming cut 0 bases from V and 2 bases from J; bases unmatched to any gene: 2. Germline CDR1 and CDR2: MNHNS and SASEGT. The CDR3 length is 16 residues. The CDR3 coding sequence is TGTGCCAGCAGTGAAGCGTGGGACAGGGGCAATCAGCCCCAGCATTTT. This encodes CASSEAWDRGNQPQHF.

CDR3 sequence (DNA): TGTGCCATCAGTGAGACCTACGAGCAGTACTTC. Amino acid sequence: CAISETYEQYF. V and J are TRBV10-3 and TRBJ2-7; D uncertain. Trimming took 2 bases from V and 2 from J, leaving 1 base between them. This CDR3 comprises 11 residues. Germline V CDR1 and CDR2: ENHRY, SYGVKD.

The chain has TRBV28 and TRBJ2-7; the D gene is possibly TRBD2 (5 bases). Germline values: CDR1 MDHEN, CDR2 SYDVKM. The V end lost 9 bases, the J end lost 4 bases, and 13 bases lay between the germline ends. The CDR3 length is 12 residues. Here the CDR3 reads CASTSAGYEQYF. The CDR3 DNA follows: TGTGCCAGTACTAGTGCCGGTTACGAGCAGTACTTC.

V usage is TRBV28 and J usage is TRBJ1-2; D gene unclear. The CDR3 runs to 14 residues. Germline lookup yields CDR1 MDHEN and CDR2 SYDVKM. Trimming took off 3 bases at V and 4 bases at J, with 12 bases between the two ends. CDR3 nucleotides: TGTGCCAGCAGTTTCTCGGGCACCTCCTATGGCTACACCTTC. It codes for CASSFSGTSYGYTF.

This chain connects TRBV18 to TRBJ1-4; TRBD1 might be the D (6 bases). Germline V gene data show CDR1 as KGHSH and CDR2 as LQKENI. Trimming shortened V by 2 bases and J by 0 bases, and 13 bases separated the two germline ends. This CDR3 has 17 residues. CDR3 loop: CASSPAKEGATNEKLFF. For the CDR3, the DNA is TGTGCCAGCTCACCAGCGAAGGAGGGGGCAACTAATGAAAAACTGTTTTTT.

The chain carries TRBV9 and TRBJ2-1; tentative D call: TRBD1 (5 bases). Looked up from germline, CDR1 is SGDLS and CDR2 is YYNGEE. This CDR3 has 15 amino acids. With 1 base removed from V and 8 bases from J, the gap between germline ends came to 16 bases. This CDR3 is CASSVQGVGRDEQFF. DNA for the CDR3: TGTGCCAGCAGCGTACAGGGTGTGGGTAGGGATGAGCAGTTCTTC.

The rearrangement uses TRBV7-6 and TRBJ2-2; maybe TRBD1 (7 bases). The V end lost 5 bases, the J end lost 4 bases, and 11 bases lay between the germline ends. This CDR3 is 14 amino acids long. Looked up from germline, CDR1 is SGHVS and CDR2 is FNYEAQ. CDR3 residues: CASSRQGGTGELFF. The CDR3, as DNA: TGTGCCAGCAGCAGACAGGGAGGCACCGGGGAGCTGTTTTTT.

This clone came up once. CDR3 amino acids: CASSRTGREQYF. CDR3 nucleotides: TGTGCCAGCAGCAGGACAGGGCGGGAGCAGTACTTC. The rearrangement links TRBV5-4 to TRBJ2-7; 8 positions match TRBD1. Trimming cost V 4 bases and J 7 bases; bases outside gene matches: 4. The germline V gene encodes CDR1 SGHNT and CDR2 YYREEE (reference sequence). The CDR3 has 12 amino acids. Drawing the rest from reference TRBV5-4 and TRBJ2-7, the complete variable domain is ETGVTQSPTHLIKTRGQQVTLRCSSQSGHNTVSWYQQALGQGPQFIFQYYREEENGRGNFPPRFSGLQFPNYSSELNVNALELDDSALYLCASSRTGREQYFGPGTRLTVT.